A selection of T cell receptor beta chains follows, all from one sample in a study of blood T cell repertoires in COVID-19. Repertoires were generated with immunoSEQ multiplex PCR, while TCRdb's copy carries only in-frame clones and drops some. The repertoire includes just over 300,000 clones, roughly 86% of them detected once, and about 2% sits in the top ten. Sequencing was done on a sample of peripheral blood. Source of these receptors: a woman aged 25 to 45 with COVID-19, enrolled during active disease. Both conserved end residues are part of each CDR3. Each record gives: clone size, J gene, D gene, V gene, CDR3 DNA, CDR3 protein. D genes are given only for firm matches. Clone size is stated in some rows and not others, as once, few, many or a class when expanded.

once	TRBJ2-4	TRBD2	TRBV6-2/TRBV6-3	TGTGCCAGCAGTTCACTAGCGGCACTAGCCAAAAACATTCAGTACTTC	CASSSLAALAKNIQYF
.	TRBJ2-1	.	TRBV9	TGTGCCAGCAGCGTTTGGGGAGCCGGCGATGAGCAGTTCTTC	CASSVWGAGDEQFF
.	TRBJ2-5	TRBD2	TRBV5-6	TGTGCCAGCAGCTTGAGGCTAGCGGGGGCCCGCGGGCAAGAGACCCAGTACTTC	CASSLRLAGARGQETQYF
.	TRBJ2-4	.	TRBV9	TGTGCCAGCAGCGTAGGAGGAGTCCAAAACATTCAGTACTTC	CASSVGGVQNIQYF
.	TRBJ1-5	.	TRBV23-1	TGCGCCAGCAGTCAATCGGTCCTCTCTAACAATCAGCCCCAGCATTTT	CASSQSVLSNNQPQHF
.	TRBJ2-2	TRBD2	TRBV7-2	TGTGCCAGCAGTAAAACGGGACTAAATAACGGGGAGCTGTTTTTT	CASSKTGLNNGELFF
few	TRBJ1-1	.	TRBV14	TGTGCCAGCAGCCAACAGGTTTACACTGAAGCTTTCTTT	CASSQQVYTEAFF
.	TRBJ2-1	.	TRBV11-2	TGTGCCAGCAGGAGGGACTCCACCTTAGCTTTCTTC	CASRRDSTLAFF
.	TRBJ1-6	.	TRBV5-4	TGTGCCAGCAGCCATTGGGGGGTCGTCACCTCCTATAATTCACCCCTCCACTTT	CASSHWGVVTSYNSPLHF
.	TRBJ2-3	TRBD2	TRBV7-2	TGTGCCAGCAGCCCCCAAGGGACTAGCGTTGATACGCAGTATTTT	CASSPQGTSVDTQYF
few	TRBJ1-2	.	TRBV10-3	TGTGCCATCAGTGAGGGAGGGGACTATGGCTACACCTTC	CAISEGGDYGYTF
.	TRBJ2-5	TRBD2	TRBV6-5	TGTGCCAGCAGTCCCCCATGGACTAGCCGCTTGGCCCAGTACTTC	CASSPPWTSRLAQYF
.	TRBJ2-5	TRBD1	TRBV28	TGTGCCAGCAGCCGGGACAGACAAGAGACCCAGTACTTC	CASSRDRQETQYF
.	TRBJ2-1	TRBD2	TRBV3-1/TRBV3-2	TGTGCCAGCAGCCAACCAGCGGGGGGCTTCGTTCGGGTTAATGAGCAGTTCTTC	CASSQPAGGFVRVNEQFF
.	TRBJ1-1	.	TRBV7-2	TGTGCCAGCATCGACAGCCTAGGATACACTGAAGCTTTCTTT	CASIDSLGYTEAFF
.	TRBJ2-3	.	TRBV28	TGTGCCAGCAGGGCACATTCAAAGACAGATACGCAGTATTTT	CASRAHSKTDTQYF